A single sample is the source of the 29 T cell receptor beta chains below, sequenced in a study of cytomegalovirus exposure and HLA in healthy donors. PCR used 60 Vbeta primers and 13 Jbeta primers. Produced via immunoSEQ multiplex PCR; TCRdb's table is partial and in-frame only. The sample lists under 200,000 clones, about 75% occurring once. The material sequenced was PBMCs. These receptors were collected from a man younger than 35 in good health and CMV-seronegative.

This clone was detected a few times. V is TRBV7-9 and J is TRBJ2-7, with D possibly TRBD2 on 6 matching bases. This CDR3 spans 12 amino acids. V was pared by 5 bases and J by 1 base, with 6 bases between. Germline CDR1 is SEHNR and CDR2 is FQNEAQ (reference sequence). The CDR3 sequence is CASSRGSYEQYF. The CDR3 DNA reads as TGTGCCAGCAGCCGGGGGTCCTACGAGCAGTACTTC.

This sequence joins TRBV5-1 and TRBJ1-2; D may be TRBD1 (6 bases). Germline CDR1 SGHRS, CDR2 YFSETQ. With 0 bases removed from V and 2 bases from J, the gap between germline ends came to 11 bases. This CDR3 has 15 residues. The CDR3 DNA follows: TGCGCCAGCAGCTTGGAACAGGGTGGCAACTATGGCTACACCTTC. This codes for CASSLEQGGNYGYTF.

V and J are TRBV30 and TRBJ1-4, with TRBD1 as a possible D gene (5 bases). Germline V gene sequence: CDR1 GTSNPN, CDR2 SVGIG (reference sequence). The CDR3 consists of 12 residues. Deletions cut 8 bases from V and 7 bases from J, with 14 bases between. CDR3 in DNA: TGTGCCCTCTTTGGGGGGGGTGAAAAACTGTTTTTT. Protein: CALFGGGEKLFF.

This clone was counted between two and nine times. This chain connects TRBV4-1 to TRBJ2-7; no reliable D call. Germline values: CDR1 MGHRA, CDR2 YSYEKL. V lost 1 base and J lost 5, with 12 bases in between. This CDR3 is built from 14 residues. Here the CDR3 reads CASSQGSLGHEQYF. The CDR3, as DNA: TGCGCCAGCAGCCAAGGGAGCCTGGGTCACGAGCAGTACTTC.

The CDR3 DNA sequence: TGCGCCAGCAGTACAGCCTACTACGAGCAGTACTTC. It yields the protein CASSTAYYEQYF. The V gene is TRBV10-2, the J gene TRBJ2-7, with no clear D. This CDR3 comprises 12 residues. Germline CDR1 WSHSY, CDR2 SAAADI. Trimming took off 5 bases at V and 3 bases at J, with 8 bases between the two ends.

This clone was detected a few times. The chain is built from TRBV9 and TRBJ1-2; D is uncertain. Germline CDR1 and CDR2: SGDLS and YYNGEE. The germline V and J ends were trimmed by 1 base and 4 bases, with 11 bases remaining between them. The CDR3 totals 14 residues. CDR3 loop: CASSVIDGAYGYTF. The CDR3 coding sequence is TGTGCCAGCAGCGTAATAGACGGAGCCTATGGCTACACCTTC.

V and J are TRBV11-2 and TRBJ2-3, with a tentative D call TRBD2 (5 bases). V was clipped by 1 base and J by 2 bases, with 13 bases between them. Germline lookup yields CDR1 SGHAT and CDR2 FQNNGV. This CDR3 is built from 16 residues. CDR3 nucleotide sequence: TGTGCCAGCAGCTTAGTAGAGGGTCTGCTCACAGATACGCAGTATTTT. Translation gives CASSLVEGLLTDTQYF.

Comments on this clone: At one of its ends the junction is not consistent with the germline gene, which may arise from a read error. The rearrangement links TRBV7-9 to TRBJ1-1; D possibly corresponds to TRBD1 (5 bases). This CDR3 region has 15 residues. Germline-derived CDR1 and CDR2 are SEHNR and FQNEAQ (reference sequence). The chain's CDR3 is CSSSSRQSMNTEAFF. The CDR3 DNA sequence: TGTTCCAGCAGCTCTCGACAGAGCATGAACACTGAAGCTTTCTTT.

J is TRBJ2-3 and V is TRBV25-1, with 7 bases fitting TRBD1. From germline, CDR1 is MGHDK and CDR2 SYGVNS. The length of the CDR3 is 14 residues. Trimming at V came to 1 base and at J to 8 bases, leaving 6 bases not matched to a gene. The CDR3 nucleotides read TGTGCCAGCAGTGAATGGGGGACAGAACTTACGCAGTATTTT. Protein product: CASSEWGTELTQYF.

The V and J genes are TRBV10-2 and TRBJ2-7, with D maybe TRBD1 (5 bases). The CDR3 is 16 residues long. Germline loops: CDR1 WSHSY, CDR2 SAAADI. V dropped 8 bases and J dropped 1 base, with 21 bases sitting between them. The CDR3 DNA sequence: TGCGCCAGCCCTCAAGGTCTCGAGACAGCTTCCTACGAGCAGTACTTC. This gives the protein CASPQGLETASYEQYF.

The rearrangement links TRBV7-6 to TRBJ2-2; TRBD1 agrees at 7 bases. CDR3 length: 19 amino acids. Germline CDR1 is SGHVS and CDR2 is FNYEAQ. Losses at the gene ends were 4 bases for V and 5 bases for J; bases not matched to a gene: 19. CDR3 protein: CASSSNPDGASRGTGELFF. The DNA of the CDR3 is TGTGCCAGCAGCTCCAATCCGGATGGGGCGTCCAGGGGGACCGGGGAGCTGTTTTTT.

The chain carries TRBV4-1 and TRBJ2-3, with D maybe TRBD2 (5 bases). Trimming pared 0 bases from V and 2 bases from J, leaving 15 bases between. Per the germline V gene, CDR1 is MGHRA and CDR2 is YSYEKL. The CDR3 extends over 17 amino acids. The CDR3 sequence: CASSQDGPKEVTDTQYF. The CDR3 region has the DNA TGCGCCAGCAGCCAAGATGGACCGAAGGAGGTCACAGATACGCAGTATTTT.

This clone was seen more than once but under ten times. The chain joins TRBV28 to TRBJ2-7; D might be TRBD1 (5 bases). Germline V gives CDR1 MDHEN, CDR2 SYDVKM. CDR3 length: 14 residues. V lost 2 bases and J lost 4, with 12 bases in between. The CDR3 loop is CASSLPAGSYEQYF. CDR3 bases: TGTGCCAGCAGTTTACCCGCAGGGTCTTACGAGCAGTACTTC.

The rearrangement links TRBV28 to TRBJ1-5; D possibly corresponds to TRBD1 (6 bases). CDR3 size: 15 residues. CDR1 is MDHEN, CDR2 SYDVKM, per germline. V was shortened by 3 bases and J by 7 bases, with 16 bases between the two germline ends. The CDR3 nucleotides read TGTGCCAGCAGTTTGATGCAGGGGATAGGACAGCCCCAGCATTTT. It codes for CASSLMQGIGQPQHF.

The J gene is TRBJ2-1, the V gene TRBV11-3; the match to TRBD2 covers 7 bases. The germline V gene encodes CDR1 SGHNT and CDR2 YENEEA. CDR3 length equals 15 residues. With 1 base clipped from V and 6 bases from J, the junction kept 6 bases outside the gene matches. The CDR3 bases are TGTGCCAGCAGCTTAGTGGGGGGGTCTTTCAATGAGCAGTTCTTC. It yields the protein CASSLVGGSFNEQFF.

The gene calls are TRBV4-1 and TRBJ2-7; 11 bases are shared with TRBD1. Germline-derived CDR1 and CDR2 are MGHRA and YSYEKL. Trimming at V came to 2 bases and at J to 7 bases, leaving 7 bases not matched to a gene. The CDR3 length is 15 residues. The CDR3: CASSQSGQGAGEQYF. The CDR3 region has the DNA TGCGCCAGCAGCCAATCCGGACAGGGGGCGGGTGAGCAGTACTTC.

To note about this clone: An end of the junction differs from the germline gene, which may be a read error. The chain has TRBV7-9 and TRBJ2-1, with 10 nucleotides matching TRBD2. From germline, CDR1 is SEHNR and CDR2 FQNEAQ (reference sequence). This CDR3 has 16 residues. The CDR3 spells CSSSPRLAGRGNEQFF. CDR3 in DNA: TGTTCCAGCAGCCCACGACTAGCGGGTAGAGGCAATGAGCAGTTCTTC.

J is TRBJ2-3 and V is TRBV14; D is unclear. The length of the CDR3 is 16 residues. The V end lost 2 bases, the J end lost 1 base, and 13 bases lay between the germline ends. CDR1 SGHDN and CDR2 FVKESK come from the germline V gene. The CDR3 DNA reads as TGTGCCAGCAGCCAACACGGTGGCGGCCGCACAGATACGCAGTATTTT. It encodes CASSQHGGGRTDTQYF. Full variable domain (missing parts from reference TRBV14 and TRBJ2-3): EAGVTQFPSHSVIEKGQTVTLRCDPISGHDNLYWYRRVMGKEIKFLLHFVKESKQDESGMPNNRFLAERTGGTYSTLKVQPAELEDSGVYFCASSQHGGGRTDTQYFGPGTRLTVL.

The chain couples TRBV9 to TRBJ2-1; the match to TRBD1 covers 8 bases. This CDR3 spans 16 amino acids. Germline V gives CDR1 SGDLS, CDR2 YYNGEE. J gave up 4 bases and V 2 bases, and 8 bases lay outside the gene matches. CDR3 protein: CASSVERQGAYNEQFF. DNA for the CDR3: TGTGCCAGCAGCGTGGAGAGGCAGGGGGCTTACAATGAGCAGTTCTTC. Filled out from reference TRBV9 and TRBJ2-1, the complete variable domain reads DSGVTQTPKHLITATGQRVTLRCSPRSGDLSVYWYQQSLDQGLQFLIQYYNGEERAKGNILERFSAQQFPDLHSELNLSSLELGDSALYFCASSVERQGAYNEQFFGPGTRLTVL.

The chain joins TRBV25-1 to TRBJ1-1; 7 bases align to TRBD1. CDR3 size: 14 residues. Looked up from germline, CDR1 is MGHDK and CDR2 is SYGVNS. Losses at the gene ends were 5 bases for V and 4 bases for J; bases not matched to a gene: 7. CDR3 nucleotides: TGTGCCAGCAGTACGACAGGGCAGTTCACTGAAGCTTTCTTT. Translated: CASSTTGQFTEAFF.

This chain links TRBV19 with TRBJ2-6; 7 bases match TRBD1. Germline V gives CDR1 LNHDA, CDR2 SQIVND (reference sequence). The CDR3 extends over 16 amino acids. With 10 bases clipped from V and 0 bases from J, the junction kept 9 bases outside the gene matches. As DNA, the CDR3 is TGTGCCACTTGGGGGACAGAGTTCTCTGGGGCCAACGTCCTGACTTTC. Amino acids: CATWGTEFSGANVLTF.

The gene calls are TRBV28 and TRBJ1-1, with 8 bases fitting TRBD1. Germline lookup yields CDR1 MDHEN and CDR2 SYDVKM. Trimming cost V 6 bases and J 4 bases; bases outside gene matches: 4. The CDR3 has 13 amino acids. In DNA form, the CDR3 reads TGTGCCAGCAGGGGACAGGTGGGCACTGAAGCTTTCTTT. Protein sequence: CASRGQVGTEAFF.

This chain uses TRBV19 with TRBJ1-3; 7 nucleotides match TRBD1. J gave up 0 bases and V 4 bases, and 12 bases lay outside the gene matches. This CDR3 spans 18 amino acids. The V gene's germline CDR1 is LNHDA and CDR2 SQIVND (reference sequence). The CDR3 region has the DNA TGTGCCAGTAGTACCCACCACTCGACAGGGCCCTCTGGAAACACCATATATTTT. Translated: CASSTHHSTGPSGNTIYF.

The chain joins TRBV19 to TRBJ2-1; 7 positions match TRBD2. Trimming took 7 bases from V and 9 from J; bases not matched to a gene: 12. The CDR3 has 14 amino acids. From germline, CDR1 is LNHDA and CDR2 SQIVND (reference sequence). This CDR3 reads CASTLSLAEGEQFF. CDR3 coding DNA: TGTGCCAGTACGCTTAGCCTAGCGGAAGGTGAGCAGTTCTTC.

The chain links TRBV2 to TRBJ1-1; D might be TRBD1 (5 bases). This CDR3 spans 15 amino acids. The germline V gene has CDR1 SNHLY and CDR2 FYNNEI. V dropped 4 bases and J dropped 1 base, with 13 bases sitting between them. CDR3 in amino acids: CASSAQGGWNTEAFF. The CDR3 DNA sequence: TGTGCCAGCAGTGCCCAGGGAGGTTGGAACACTGAAGCTTTCTTT.

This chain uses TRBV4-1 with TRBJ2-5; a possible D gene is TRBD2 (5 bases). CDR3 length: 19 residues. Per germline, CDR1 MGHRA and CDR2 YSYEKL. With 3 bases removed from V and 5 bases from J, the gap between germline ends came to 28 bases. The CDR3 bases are TGCGCCAGCAGCCAGGCACAGTGGATGCCGGGATCCCGAATGGAGACCCAGTACTTC. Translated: CASSQAQWMPGSRMETQYF.

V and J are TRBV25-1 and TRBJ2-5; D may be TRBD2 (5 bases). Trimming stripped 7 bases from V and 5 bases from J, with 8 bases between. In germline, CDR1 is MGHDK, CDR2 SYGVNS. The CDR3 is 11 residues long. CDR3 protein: CASMRGETQYF. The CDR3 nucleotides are TGTGCCAGCATGCGAGGGGAGACCCAGTACTTC.

The CDR3 region is CASSVQEQETQYF. CDR3 DNA: TGTGCCAGCAGCGTTCAGGAACAAGAGACCCAGTACTTC. The V call is TRBV9, the J call TRBJ2-5; D gene uncertain. With 2 bases removed from V and 2 bases from J, the gap between germline ends came to 7 bases. Germline loops: CDR1 SGDLS, CDR2 YYNGEE. The CDR3 spans 13 residues.

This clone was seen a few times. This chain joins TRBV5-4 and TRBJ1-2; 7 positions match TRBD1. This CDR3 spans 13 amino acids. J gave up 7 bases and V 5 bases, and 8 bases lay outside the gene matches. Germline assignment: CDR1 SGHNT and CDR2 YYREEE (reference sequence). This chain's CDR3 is CASRGPGGGGYTF. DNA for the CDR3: TGTGCCAGCAGGGGGCCAGGGGGAGGTGGCTACACCTTC.